One and the same sample provided the 5 T cell receptor beta chains below, sequenced in a study of T cells in localized non-small cell lung cancer. Repertoires were generated with immunoSEQ multiplex PCR, while TCRdb's copy carries only in-frame clones and drops some. The profile shows around 5,400 clones, 85% of them singletons. This specimen was PBMCs, taken before any cancer treatment. These receptors were collected from a woman between 40 and 69 years old with stage II lung adenocarcinoma.

The chain uses TRBV6-5 and TRBJ1-2, with D maybe TRBD1 (5 bases). V was cut by 3 bases and J by 6 bases, with 17 bases left in between. In germline, CDR1 is MNHEY, CDR2 SVGAGI. The CDR3 covers 15 residues. CDR3 sequence (DNA): TGTGCCAGCAGTTATCTGGAGTTCTTCAGGGATGGCTACACCTTC. It translates to CASSYLEFFRDGYTF.

The chain combines TRBV2 with TRBJ2-5; D tentatively fits TRBD1 or TRBD2 (5 bases each). V lost 4 bases and J 7 bases, leaving 16 bases between the germline ends. The CDR3 loop spans 14 amino acids. CDR1 and CDR2 from the germline V gene are SNHLY and FYNNEI. In nucleotides, the CDR3 is TGTGCCAGCAGTGCGGGGCTAATTACGGGGACCCAGTACTTC. It encodes CASSAGLITGTQYF.

This clone was recorded once. This chain joins TRBV29-1 and TRBJ1-5; unclear D gene. V dropped 6 bases and J dropped 4 bases, with 13 bases sitting between them. CDR1 is SQVTM, CDR2 ANQGSEA, per germline. The CDR3 covers 13 residues. In nucleotides, the CDR3 is TGCAGCGTCCGCGGTGGGCTTAATCAGCCCCAGCATTTT. Residues: CSVRGGLNQPQHF.

As for this clone: Other nucleotide sequences from this sample produce the same CDR3. The chain combines TRBV2 with TRBJ2-4; D is unclear. Germline-derived CDR1 and CDR2 are SNHLY and FYNNEI. The V and J ends lost 1 base and 0 bases respectively, with 7 bases between them. The CDR3 extends over 15 amino acids. The CDR3 protein is CASSEDVLAKNIQYF. In DNA form, the CDR3 reads TGTGCCAGCAGTGAAGATGTGCTAGCCAAAAACATTCAGTACTTC.

This chain uses TRBV28 with TRBJ1-1; no reliable D call. The CDR3 runs to 10 residues. The germline V gene encodes CDR1 MDHEN and CDR2 SYDVKM. Trimming removed 5 bases at V and 6 bases at J, with 4 bases between. CDR3 protein: CASSGSEAFF. The CDR3 DNA follows: TGTGCCAGCAGTGGGTCTGAAGCTTTCTTT.